This TCR beta chain was retrieved from a study of shared clonotypes between healthy human individuals. About the study: CD4 naive and memory got three plates each, CD8 naive two, CD8 memory one.

Study processing details: Junction-only immunoSEQ data arrived without quality scores, meaning filtering differed. Using immunoSEQ multiplex PCR, the repertoire was profiled, and TCRdb retains in-frame clones only, with some absent. The V and J calls and clone size were taken over from that table, and D and trimming were inferred from the DNA. The repertoire includes about 2.3 million clones, less than 95% of them detected once, and 0.37% sits in the top ten. The CDR3 runs to 15 residues. The germline V gene has CDR1 SGDLS and CDR2 YYNGEE. The ends were cut back, 0 bases at V and 5 bases at J, with 14 bases in the middle. A split of CD4+ cells into CD45RA+ naive and CD45RA-negative memory subsets was performed.

This receptor was taken from a man in his late teens or twenties in good health. Some clones in this sample may be carry-over from other donors' samples. The sample consisted of naive CD4+ T cells from PBMCs. The subset: CD45RA+ positively selected. This chain uses TRBV9 with TRBJ1-1; maybe TRBD1 (5 bases). CDR3 coding DNA: TGTGCCAGCAGCGTAGCGGGGGTCTTGGGAACTGAAGCTTTCTTT. Translating gives CASSVAGVLGTEAFF.